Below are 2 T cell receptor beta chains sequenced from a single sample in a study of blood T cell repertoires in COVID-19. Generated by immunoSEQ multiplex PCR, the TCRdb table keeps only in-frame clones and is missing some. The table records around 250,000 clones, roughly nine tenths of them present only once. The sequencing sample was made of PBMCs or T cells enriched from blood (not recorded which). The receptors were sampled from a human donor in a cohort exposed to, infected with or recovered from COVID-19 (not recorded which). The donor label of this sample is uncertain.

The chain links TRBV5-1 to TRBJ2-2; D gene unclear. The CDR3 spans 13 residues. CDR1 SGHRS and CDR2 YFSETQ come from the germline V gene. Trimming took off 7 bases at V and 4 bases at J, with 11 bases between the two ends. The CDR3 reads CASLRGGTGELFF. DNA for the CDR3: TGCGCCAGCCTCAGAGGTGGCACCGGGGAGCTGTTTTTT. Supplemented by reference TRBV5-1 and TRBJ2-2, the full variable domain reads KAGVTQTPRYLIKTRGQQVTLSCSPISGHRSVSWYQQTPGQGLQFLFEYFSETQRNKGNFPGRFSGRQFSNSRSEMNVSTLELGDSALYLCASLRGGTGELFFGEGSRLTVL.

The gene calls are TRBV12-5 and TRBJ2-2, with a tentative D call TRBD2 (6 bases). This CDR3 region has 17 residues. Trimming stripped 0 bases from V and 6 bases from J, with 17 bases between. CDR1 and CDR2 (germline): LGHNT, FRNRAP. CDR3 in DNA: TGTGCTAGTGGTTTGGTAGTTGGTAGCGGTCCCCCCGGGGAGCTGTTTTTT. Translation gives CASGLVVGSGPPGELFF.